This T cell receptor (beta chain) stems from a study of T cell responses to AZD1222 COVID-19 vaccine. The data were produced by immunoSEQ multiplex PCR, yet TCRdb's version contains in-frame clones alone and is incomplete. The sample has 100,000 to 150,000 clones; 80% to 90% are singletons. Germline V lookup: CDR1 MNHEY, CDR2 SVGEGT. CDR3 length: 14 amino acids. Unmatched junction bases numbered 2, after V lost 5 bases and J lost 9 bases. General study results and limits: Regions 160-218 and 743-854 held dominance among vaccine-associated CD4 TCRs, which spanned spike. In the spike-specific TCR repertoire, nearly half reportedly target unmutated variant regions.

To note about this clone: Its antigen is unidentified.

The TCR originated in an adult in good health. This chain joins TRBV6-2 or TRBV6-3 and TRBJ2-1; the match to TRBD2 covers 15 bases. Sequenced material: peripheral blood, taken on day 0 of AZD1222 vaccination. The CDR3 sequence is CASSRGLAGGEQFF. The CDR3 coding sequence is TGTGCCAGCAGTAGGGGACTAGCGGGGGGTGAGCAGTTCTTC.